Below, 21 T cell receptor beta chains from the same sample are listed, as sequenced in a study of Ad26.COV2.S vaccination and SARS-CoV-2 variants. Some clones are missing from TCRdb's copy, which holds only in-frame ones; the method was immunoSEQ multiplex PCR. The table records about 480,000 clones, roughly nine tenths of them present only once. Sample treatment: 19 received Ad26.COV2.S at low or high dose, single or two shots; 5 received placebo; per-sample allocation not given. Samples came from day 63 after the first vaccine or placebo injection. This specimen consisted of peripheral blood, obtained in a trial of Ad26.COV2.S vaccine versus placebo. The receptors stem from a person between 18 and 65 years old who received the Ad26.COV2.S COVID-19 vaccine or a placebo.

CDR3 sequence reads: CASSLGPAGNSPLHF. In nucleotides, the CDR3 is TGTGCCAGCAGCTTAGGTCCGGCAGGCAATTCACCCCTCCACTTT. This rearrangement joins TRBV7-2 to TRBJ1-6; D not resolved. Germline V gene sequence: CDR1 SGHTA, CDR2 FQGNSA. This CDR3 is built from 15 residues. Trimming pared 1 base from V and 7 bases from J, leaving 11 bases between.

V is TRBV19 and J is TRBJ1-1; no definite D call. Germline CDR1 LNHDA, CDR2 SQIVND (reference sequence). CDR3 length: 12 residues. The V end was cut by 5 bases, the J end by 12 bases, with 16 bases between. This CDR3 reads CASSENSHESFF. CDR3 bases: TGTGCCAGTAGTGAAAACAGCCACGAGTCTTTCTTT.

V is TRBV30 and J is TRBJ1-4, with a weak D call TRBD1 (6 bases). The V gene's germline CDR1 is GTSNPN and CDR2 SVGIG (reference sequence). Trimming took 1 base from V and 13 from J, leaving 13 bases between them. The CDR3 is made up of 12 amino acids. The CDR3 DNA sequence: TGTGCCTGGAGTGAGACAGGATGGGGACTGTTTTTT. Protein product: CAWSETGWGLFF.

The chain combines TRBV9 with TRBJ2-3; 9 nucleotides line up with TRBD2. Per the germline V gene, CDR1 is SGDLS and CDR2 is YYNGEE. CDR3 length equals 16 residues. Germline trimming cut 0 bases from V and 2 bases from J; bases unmatched to any gene: 4. For the CDR3, the DNA is TGTGCCAGCAGCGTAGAGGCGGGAGGGGCCACAGATACGCAGTATTTT. Translating gives CASSVEAGGATDTQYF.

This chain joins TRBV30 and TRBJ1-4; a weak D match, TRBD1 (6 bases). This CDR3 region has 13 residues. Germline assignment: CDR1 GTSNPN and CDR2 SVGIG (reference sequence). V dropped 2 bases and J dropped 10 bases, with 14 bases sitting between them. This chain's CDR3 is CAWSPPGERKLFF. The CDR3 DNA sequence: TGTGCCTGGAGTCCTCCAGGGGAGCGAAAACTGTTTTTT.

The chain uses TRBV27 and TRBJ2-1; 14 bases map to TRBD2. This CDR3 is 17 amino acids long. The V gene end was trimmed by 5 bases and the J gene end by 4 bases; junction bases not matched to a gene: 7. Germline V lookup: CDR1 MNHEY, CDR2 SMNVEV (reference sequence). The CDR3 sequence: CASSVRLAGGVYNEQFF. CDR3 sequence (DNA): TGTGCCAGCAGTGTTCGACTAGCGGGAGGGGTGTACAATGAGCAGTTCTTC.

The chain is built from TRBV5-4 and TRBJ1-1, with D possibly matching TRBD1 (5 bases). Trimming left V 6 bases short and J 6 bases short, with 18 bases between. The length of the CDR3 is 14 residues. Germline CDR1 SGHNT, CDR2 YYREEE (reference sequence). The CDR3 DNA reads TGTGCCAGCAAAAGGGGCGTAATAGGCGCTGAAGCTTTCTTT. Protein sequence: CASKRGVIGAEAFF.

The rearrangement links TRBV7-3 to TRBJ2-1; a weak D match, TRBD1 (6 bases). Germline V CDR1 and CDR2: SGHTA, FQGTGA. This CDR3 region has 16 residues. V lost 5 bases to trimming and J lost 8 bases, with 22 bases between them. The CDR3 DNA is TGTGCCAGCAGCCCCGGTGGGGGCTTGGGTGACTATGAGCAGTTCTTC. Translation: CASSPGGGLGDYEQFF.

This clone was recorded once. The chain joins TRBV6-5 to TRBJ1-1; no clear D. The germline gives CDR1 MNHEY, CDR2 SVGAGI. The V end lost 5 bases, the J end lost 10 bases, and 20 bases lay between the germline ends. CDR3 length: 14 amino acids. The DNA for the CDR3 is TGTGCCAGCAGTACCCCGGTTGGGCAAGCGGGAGCTTTCTTT. Translation: CASSTPVGQAGAFF.

The V call is TRBV15, the J call TRBJ2-5; D is uncertain. Looked up from germline, CDR1 is LNHNV and CDR2 is YYDKDF (reference sequence). V shed 3 bases and J shed 5 bases, with 13 bases lying between them. The CDR3 is 14 amino acids. This CDR3 reads CATSRDLSGETQYF. The CDR3 nucleotides are TGTGCCACCAGCAGGGATTTATCTGGGGAGACCCAGTACTTC.

On this clone itself: At one boundary the junction diverges from the germline segment, which might be a read error. The chain joins TRBV6-2 or TRBV6-3 to TRBJ1-6, with D hard to call. Germline V gene data show CDR1 as MNHEY and CDR2 as SVGEGT. The CDR3 runs 14 residues. The CDR3 DNA is TGTGCCAGCAGCTACTTCGGGGAAAATTCACCCCTCCACTTT. Translating it yields CASSYFGENSPLHF.

This chain links TRBV7-9 with TRBJ2-1; 8 bases match TRBD2. CDR1 and CDR2 from the germline V gene are SEHNR and FQNEAQ (reference sequence). CDR3 length: 14 residues. With V trimmed by 5 bases and J by 8 bases, 8 bases remained unmatched. This CDR3 is CASSQRELRDEQFF. The CDR3 DNA is TGTGCCAGCAGCCAGCGGGAGCTGCGGGATGAGCAGTTCTTC.

This clone was seen only once. The chain has TRBV19 and TRBJ1-2, with 7 positions matching TRBD1. This CDR3 contains 11 residues. The germline gives CDR1 LNHDA, CDR2 SQIVND (reference sequence). The J segment lost 4 bases and the V segment lost 10 bases, leaving 3 bases of the junction unmatched. This CDR3 reads CAIRDSYGYTF. Here the CDR3 DNA reads TGTGCCATCCGGGACAGCTATGGCTACACCTTC.

The CDR3 sequence: CASSLSTGRDGYTF. In DNA form, the CDR3 reads TGTGCCAGCAGCTTAAGTACGGGGCGGGATGGCTACACCTTC. The chain is built from TRBV11-2 and TRBJ1-2; D might be TRBD1 (5 bases). CDR1 and CDR2 from the germline V gene are SGHAT and FQNNGV. V gave up 2 bases and J gave up 6 bases, with 13 bases separating them. CDR3 length equals 14 residues.

This chain connects TRBV9 to TRBJ2-5; 9 bases fit TRBD2. Germline V gene sequence: CDR1 SGDLS, CDR2 YYNGEE. Germline trimming cut 0 bases from V and 5 bases from J; bases unmatched to any gene: 5. This CDR3 has 15 residues. The CDR3 spells CASSVGLADGETQYF. The CDR3 coding sequence is TGTGCCAGCAGCGTAGGACTAGCGGACGGGGAGACCCAGTACTTC. The whole variable domain, remainder taken from reference TRBV9 and TRBJ2-5, is DSGVTQTPKHLITATGQRVTLRCSPRSGDLSVYWYQQSLDQGLQFLIQYYNGEERAKGNILERFSAQQFPDLHSELNLSSLELGDSALYFCASSVGLADGETQYFGPGTRLLVL.

The rearrangement uses TRBV28 and TRBJ2-7; maybe TRBD2 (6 bases). V lost 5 bases to trimming and J lost 2 bases, with 13 bases between them. The CDR3 loop spans 14 amino acids. CDR1 is MDHEN, CDR2 SYDVKM, per germline. This chain's CDR3 is CASSPQRAPYEQYF. CDR3 DNA: TGTGCCAGCAGTCCCCAGCGGGCCCCCTACGAGCAGTACTTC.

This chain links TRBV28 with TRBJ2-1; TRBD2 is a possible D gene (6 bases). V dropped 6 bases and J dropped 6 bases, with 15 bases sitting between them. CDR1 is MDHEN and CDR2 is SYDVKM in the germline V gene. The CDR3 sequence is 14 residues long. The CDR3 is CASRSGGSGNEQFF. CDR3 nucleotide sequence: TGTGCCAGCAGGTCTGGGGGGTCTGGCAATGAGCAGTTCTTC.

The chain combines TRBV19 with TRBJ2-5; the D is unclear. This CDR3 comprises 13 residues. Germline lookup yields CDR1 LNHDA and CDR2 SQIVND (reference sequence). Deletions cut 3 bases from V and 4 bases from J, with 9 bases between. The CDR3 loop is CASSIGWGETQYF. In DNA, the CDR3 is TGTGCCAGTAGTATCGGATGGGGAGAGACCCAGTACTTC.

This chain links TRBV19 with TRBJ1-1; D not resolved. The CDR3 consists of 10 residues. Trimming took off 6 bases at V and 2 bases at J, with 1 base between the two ends. Looked up from germline, CDR1 is LNHDA and CDR2 is SQIVND (reference sequence). The CDR3 loop is CASRNTEAFF. CDR3 sequence (DNA): TGTGCCAGTAGAAACACTGAAGCTTTCTTT.

The rearrangement links TRBV19 to TRBJ2-3; D is unclear. CDR3 length: 14 residues. Looked up from germline, CDR1 is LNHDA and CDR2 is SQIVND (reference sequence). V shed 8 bases and J shed 5 bases, with 17 bases lying between them. The CDR3: CASGPGPARDTQYF. In DNA form, the CDR3 reads TGTGCCAGTGGTCCCGGGCCAGCGAGAGATACGCAGTATTTT.

This sequence joins TRBV27 and TRBJ2-7; 10 positions match TRBD1. The V and J ends lost 5 bases and 6 bases, in that order; junction bases with no gene match: 4. CDR1 and CDR2 from the germline V gene are MNHEY and SMNVEV (reference sequence). The CDR3 spans 13 residues. CDR3 residues: CASSPRTGGEQYF. CDR3 nucleotides: TGTGCCAGCAGTCCCCGGACAGGGGGCGAGCAGTACTTC.